The 21 T cell receptor beta chains below all came from one sample that was sequenced in a study of T cells in localized non-small cell lung cancer. Produced via immunoSEQ multiplex PCR; TCRdb's table is partial and in-frame only. The repertoire holds tens of thousands of clones, roughly 91% seen once, with just under 3% in the top ten. This material consisted of peripheral blood, taken before any cancer treatment. These receptors originate from a female donor over 55 with stage I lung adenocarcinoma.

DNA of the CDR3: TGTGCCAGCAGTTTGGACTACTCCGGGGAGCTGTTTTTT. Protein sequence: CASSLDYSGELFF. The V call is TRBV27, the J call TRBJ2-2; possibly TRBD2 for D (6 bases). Germline CDR1 and CDR2: MNHEY and SMNVEV (reference sequence). Trimming took off 3 bases at V and 6 bases at J, with 8 bases between the two ends. The length of the CDR3 is 13 residues.

The chain recombines TRBV18 with TRBJ1-1, with D hard to call. Trimming cost V 4 bases and J 3 bases, with 9 bases left between them. The CDR3 has 13 residues. Per the germline V gene, CDR1 is KGHSH and CDR2 is LQKENI. CDR3 in DNA: TGTGCCAGCTCACTTAAGGGCCACACTGAAGCTTTCTTT. Its protein product is CASSLKGHTEAFF.

J is TRBJ2-1 and V is TRBV13, with TRBD1 as a possible D gene (5 bases). There are 15 residues in the CDR3. Germline V gives CDR1 PRHDT, CDR2 FYEKMQ (reference sequence). Deletions cut 6 bases from V and 6 bases from J, with 18 bases between. As DNA, the CDR3 is TGTGCCAGCAGTGCGCCCTGGGGCCCGGGCAATGAGCAGTTCTTC. As protein: CASSAPWGPGNEQFF.

This clone appeared a single time. The chain recombines TRBV19 with TRBJ1-2; no clear D gene. Trimming cost V 1 base and J 8 bases, with 23 bases left between them. In germline, CDR1 is LNHDA, CDR2 SQIVND (reference sequence). This CDR3 spans 17 amino acids. CDR3 DNA: TGTGCCAGTAGTATAGTTTTCGGCGTAGCTCAATCGGGAGGCTACACCTTC. It specifies CASSIVFGVAQSGGYTF.

This chain connects TRBV5-5 to TRBJ2-7; 9 nucleotides align to TRBD2. The V segment lost 5 bases and the J segment 0 bases; nucleotides outside the gene matches: 9. Germline V gene lookup returns CDR1 SGHKS and CDR2 YYEKEE (reference sequence). This CDR3 is 16 amino acids long. The CDR3 here is CASRVAGVSSSYEQYF. The CDR3, as DNA: TGTGCCAGCAGGGTAGCGGGAGTTTCCTCCTCCTACGAGCAGTACTTC. The whole variable domain, filled in from reference TRBV5-5 and TRBJ2-7, reads DAGVTQSPTHLIKTRGQQVTLRCSPISGHKSVSWYQQVLGQGPQFIFQYYEKEERGRGNFPDRFSARQFPNYSSELNVNALLLGDSALYLCASRVAGVSSSYEQYFGPGTRLTVT.

This rearrangement joins TRBV10-2 to TRBJ1-2; D uncertain. The V gene's germline CDR1 is WSHSY and CDR2 SAAADI. Trimming removed 6 bases at V and 7 bases at J, with 18 bases between. The length of the CDR3 is 14 residues. The CDR3 is CASSEDRGWGGYTF. CDR3 DNA sequence: TGCGCCAGCAGCGAGGACCGTGGGTGGGGTGGCTACACCTTC.

V usage is TRBV9 and J usage is TRBJ1-2, with D perhaps TRBD1 (5 bases). The germline V gene has CDR1 SGDLS and CDR2 YYNGEE. This CDR3 contains 16 residues. Trimming pared 3 bases from V and 3 bases from J, leaving 18 bases between. The CDR3 DNA sequence: TGTGCCAGCAGCGCAAACGGGGAGGGGTCGTACTATGGCTACACCTTC. Translated: CASSANGEGSYYGYTF. Supplemented by reference TRBV9 and TRBJ1-2, the full variable domain reads DSGVTQTPKHLITATGQRVTLRCSPRSGDLSVYWYQQSLDQGLQFLIQYYNGEERAKGNILERFSAQQFPDLHSELNLSSLELGDSALYFCASSANGEGSYYGYTFGSGTRLTVV.

This chain links TRBV19 with TRBJ1-4; a weak D match, TRBD1 (5 bases). Trimming removed 7 bases from V and 8 bases from J, with 20 bases in between. The CDR3 runs to 15 residues. The V gene's germline CDR1 is LNHDA and CDR2 SQIVND (reference sequence). CDR3 amino acids: CASTLSPGGGEKLFF. The CDR3 DNA reads TGTGCCAGTACTCTCTCTCCCGGGGGAGGGGAAAAACTGTTTTTT.

V usage is TRBV5-1 and J usage is TRBJ2-3, with D perhaps matching TRBD1 (5 bases). V was pared by 4 bases and J by 1 base, with 13 bases between. CDR1 is SGHRS and CDR2 is YFSETQ in the germline V gene. The CDR3 runs to 15 residues. CDR3 protein: CASSLQDIRTDTQYF. The CDR3 nucleotides are TGCGCCAGCAGCCTGCAGGACATTCGCACAGATACGCAGTATTTT.

The chain has TRBV5-1 and TRBJ2-1, with 11 nucleotides matching TRBD2. J lost 9 bases, V lost 4 bases, and 9 bases had no gene match. The CDR3 runs 15 residues. Germline V gives CDR1 SGHRS, CDR2 YFSETQ. Here the CDR3 reads CASSVTSGSMGEQFF. The CDR3 DNA sequence: TGCGCCAGCAGCGTAACTAGCGGGAGTATGGGTGAGCAGTTCTTC. Full variable domain (remainder filled in from reference TRBV5-1 and TRBJ2-1): KAGVTQTPRYLIKTRGQQVTLSCSPISGHRSVSWYQQTPGQGLQFLFEYFSETQRNKGNFPGRFSGRQFSNSRSEMNVSTLELGDSALYLCASSVTSGSMGEQFFGPGTRLTVL.

The chain has TRBV4-3 and TRBJ2-2, with D perhaps given as TRBD1 or TRBD2 (6 bases each). V lost 1 base, J lost 6 bases, and 12 bases lay in between. CDR1 and CDR2 from the germline V gene are LGHNA and YSLEER. The CDR3 runs 15 residues. CDR3 residues: CASSQGAGEAGELFF. The DNA for the CDR3 is TGCGCCAGCAGCCAAGGGGCAGGGGAGGCCGGGGAGCTGTTTTTT.

The chain is built from TRBV5-1 and TRBJ2-1, with 10 bases identical to TRBD2. The CDR3 covers 16 residues. CDR1 is SGHRS and CDR2 is YFSETQ in the germline V gene. With V trimmed by 3 bases and J by 0 bases, 3 bases remained unmatched. Here the CDR3 DNA reads TGCGCCAGCAGCTCCCCTAGCGGGAGCTCCTACAATGAGCAGTTCTTC. Its protein is CASSSPSGSSYNEQFF.

V and J are TRBV18 and TRBJ1-1, with a weak D call TRBD1 (5 bases). In germline, CDR1 is KGHSH, CDR2 LQKENI. V lost 3 bases to trimming and J lost 1 base, with 21 bases between them. CDR3 length equals 18 residues. The CDR3 spells CASSPGALRGGSNTEAFF. The CDR3 coding sequence is TGTGCCAGCTCACCCGGGGCCCTTCGTGGGGGGTCGAACACTGAAGCTTTCTTT.

This clone was found once. The chain uses TRBV2 and TRBJ1-1; 7 nucleotides align to TRBD1. Germline loops: CDR1 SNHLY, CDR2 FYNNEI. The trim removed 1 base at V and 0 bases at J, leaving 2 bases unmatched. This CDR3 has 15 residues. Written as DNA, the CDR3 is TGTGCCAGCAGTGAAGAGGGGGCGGTGAACACTGAAGCTTTCTTT. Translation: CASSEEGAVNTEAFF.

J is TRBJ1-2 and V is TRBV4-3; maybe TRBD1 (6 bases). The CDR3 totals 17 residues. Trimming cost V 5 bases and J 5 bases, with 24 bases left between them. Looked up from germline, CDR1 is LGHNA and CDR2 is YSLEER. DNA for the CDR3: TGCGCCAGCAGCTGTATCGCGGAGGGGGTCATGAGGTATGGCTACACCTTC. It encodes CASSCIAEGVMRYGYTF.

The chain joins TRBV25-1 to TRBJ2-1; D unclear. Germline lookup yields CDR1 MGHDK and CDR2 SYGVNS. V was clipped by 3 bases and J by 3 bases, with 15 bases between them. The CDR3 sequence is 16 residues long. CDR3 nucleotides: TGTGCCAGCAGTGAGGGCGGTAGGGTATACTACAATGAGCAGTTCTTC. Its translation: CASSEGGRVYYNEQFF.

This rearrangement joins TRBV18 to TRBJ1-1, with TRBD1 matching 7 bases. Per germline, CDR1 KGHSH and CDR2 LQKENI. The CDR3 is 16 amino acids. V trimming: 5 bases; J trimming: 2 bases; junction bases outside the gene matches: 11. DNA of the CDR3: TGTGCCAGCTCATTCGACAGGGCCGGACTCAACACTGAAGCTTTCTTT. It yields the protein CASSFDRAGLNTEAFF.

The genes are TRBV7-2 and TRBJ2-5, with 9 positions matching TRBD2. The germline CDR1 and CDR2 sequences are SGHTA and FQGNSA. The CDR3 totals 16 residues. V gave up 0 bases and J gave up 2 bases; unmatched junction bases: 4. The CDR3 DNA sequence: TGTGCCAGCAGCTTAGCGGGGCTAGCGGGACAAGAGACCCAGTACTTC. It encodes CASSLAGLAGQETQYF.

The V call is TRBV27, the J call TRBJ2-1, with TRBD2 identical over 10 bases. Trimming cost V 5 bases and J 5 bases; bases outside gene matches: 15. The CDR3 covers 18 residues. Germline V gene sequence: CDR1 MNHEY, CDR2 SMNVEV (reference sequence). The CDR3 is CASSARGASGSTHNEQFF. The CDR3 region has the DNA TGTGCCAGCAGTGCACGCGGGGCTAGCGGGAGTACCCACAATGAGCAGTTCTTC.

This rearrangement joins TRBV29-1 to TRBJ2-7, with 10 bases fitting TRBD2. The junction had 12 bases not matched to a gene; V was cut back by 3 bases and J by 4 bases. CDR3 size: 16 residues. CDR1 and CDR2 from the germline V gene are SQVTM and ANQGSEA. The CDR3 nucleotides are TGCAGCGTTGATGGTAGCGGGCTAGCGGGAGTTTACGAGCAGTACTTC. This encodes CSVDGSGLAGVYEQYF.

This clone came up once. The rearrangement joins TRBV5-1 to TRBJ2-2; D ambiguous. Trimming took 0 bases from V and 0 from J, leaving 6 bases between them. The CDR3 is made up of 15 amino acids. Germline assignment: CDR1 SGHRS and CDR2 YFSETQ. The chain's CDR3 is CASSLASTNTGELFF. The CDR3 DNA reads as TGCGCCAGCAGCTTGGCGAGTACGAACACCGGGGAGCTGTTTTTT. The full variable domain, in which reference TRBV5-1 and TRBJ2-2 provide the parts outside the CDR3, is KAGVTQTPRYLIKTRGQQVTLSCSPISGHRSVSWYQQTPGQGLQFLFEYFSETQRNKGNFPGRFSGRQFSNSRSEMNVSTLELGDSALYLCASSLASTNTGELFFGEGSRLTVL.